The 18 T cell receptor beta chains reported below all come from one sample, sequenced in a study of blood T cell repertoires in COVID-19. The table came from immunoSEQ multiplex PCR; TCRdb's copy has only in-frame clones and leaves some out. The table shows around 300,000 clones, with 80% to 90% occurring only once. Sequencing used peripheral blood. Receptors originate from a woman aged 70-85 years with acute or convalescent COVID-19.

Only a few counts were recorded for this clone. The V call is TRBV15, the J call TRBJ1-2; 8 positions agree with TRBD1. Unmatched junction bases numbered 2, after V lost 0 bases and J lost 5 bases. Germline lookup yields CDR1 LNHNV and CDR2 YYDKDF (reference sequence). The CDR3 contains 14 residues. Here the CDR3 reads CATSRDRTGYGYTF. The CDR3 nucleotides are TGTGCCACCAGCAGAGATAGGACAGGGTATGGCTACACCTTC.

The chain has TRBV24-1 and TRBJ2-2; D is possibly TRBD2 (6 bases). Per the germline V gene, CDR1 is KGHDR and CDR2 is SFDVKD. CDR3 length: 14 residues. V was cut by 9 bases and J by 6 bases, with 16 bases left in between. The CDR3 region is CATSGGDLAGELFF. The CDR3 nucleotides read TGTGCCACCTCCGGAGGGGACTTGGCCGGGGAGCTGTTTTTT.

The CDR3 spells CASSRSGGPGETQYF. Written as DNA, the CDR3 is TGTGCCAGCAGCCGATCGGGTGGGCCGGGGGAGACCCAGTACTTC. This chain uses TRBV9 with TRBJ2-5, with D possibly being TRBD2 (5 bases). Trimming removed 4 bases at V and 5 bases at J, with 18 bases between. Germline V gives CDR1 SGDLS, CDR2 YYNGEE. This CDR3 contains 15 residues. The full variable domain, its missing parts supplied by reference TRBV9 and TRBJ2-5, is DSGVTQTPKHLITATGQRVTLRCSPRSGDLSVYWYQQSLDQGLQFLIQYYNGEERAKGNILERFSAQQFPDLHSELNLSSLELGDSALYFCASSRSGGPGETQYFGPGTRLLVL.

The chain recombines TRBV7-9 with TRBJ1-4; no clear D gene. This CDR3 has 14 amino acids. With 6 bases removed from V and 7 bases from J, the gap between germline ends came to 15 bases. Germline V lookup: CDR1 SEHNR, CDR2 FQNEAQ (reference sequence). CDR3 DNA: TGTGCCAGCAGTAGAAGTCGGGGTGGTGAAAAACTGTTTTTT. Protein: CASSRSRGGEKLFF.

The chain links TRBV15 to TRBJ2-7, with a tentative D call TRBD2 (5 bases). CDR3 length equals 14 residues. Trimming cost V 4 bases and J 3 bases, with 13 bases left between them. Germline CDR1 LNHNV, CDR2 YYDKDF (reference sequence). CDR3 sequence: CATSKDGRGYEQYF. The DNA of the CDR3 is TGTGCCACCAGCAAAGACGGACGGGGCTACGAGCAGTACTTC. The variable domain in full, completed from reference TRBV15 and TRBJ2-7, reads DAMVIQNPRYQVTQFGKPVTLSCSQTLNHNVMYWYQQKSSQAPKLLFHYYDKDFNNEADTPDNFQSRRPNTSFCFLDIRSPGLGDTAMYLCATSKDGRGYEQYFGPGTRLTVT.

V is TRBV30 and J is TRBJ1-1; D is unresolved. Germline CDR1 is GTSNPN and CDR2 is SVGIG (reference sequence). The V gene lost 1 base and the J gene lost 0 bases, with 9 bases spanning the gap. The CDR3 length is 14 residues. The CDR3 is CAWSGYRLNTEAFF. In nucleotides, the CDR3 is TGTGCCTGGAGTGGGTACAGACTGAACACTGAAGCTTTCTTT. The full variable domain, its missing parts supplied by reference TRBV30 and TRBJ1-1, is SQTIHQWPATLVQPVGSPLSLECTVEGTSNPNLYWYRQAAGRGLQLLFYSVGIGQISSEVPQNLSASRPQDRQFILSSKKLLLSDSGFYLCAWSGYRLNTEAFFGQGTRLTVV.

The CDR3 DNA reads as TGTGCCTGGAGTAGCAGGGGCGAGCAGTACTTC. This encodes CAWSSRGEQYF. The chain combines TRBV30 with TRBJ2-7; D is perhaps TRBD1 (6 bases). The CDR3 has 11 residues. V lost 2 bases, J lost 6 bases, and 8 bases lay in between. CDR1 and CDR2 (germline): GTSNPN, SVGIG (reference sequence). Full variable domain (outside the CDR3, taken from reference TRBV30 and TRBJ2-7): SQTIHQWPATLVQPVGSPLSLECTVEGTSNPNLYWYRQAAGRGLQLLFYSVGIGQISSEVPQNLSASRPQDRQFILSSKKLLLSDSGFYLCAWSSRGEQYFGPGTRLTVT.

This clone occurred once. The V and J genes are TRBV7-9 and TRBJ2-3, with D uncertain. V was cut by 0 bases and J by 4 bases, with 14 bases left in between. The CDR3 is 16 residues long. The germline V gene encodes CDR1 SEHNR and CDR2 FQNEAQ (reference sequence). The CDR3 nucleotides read TGTGCCAGCAGCTTAGCGCGAACCCCAGGCGCAGATACGCAGTATTTT. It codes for CASSLARTPGADTQYF.

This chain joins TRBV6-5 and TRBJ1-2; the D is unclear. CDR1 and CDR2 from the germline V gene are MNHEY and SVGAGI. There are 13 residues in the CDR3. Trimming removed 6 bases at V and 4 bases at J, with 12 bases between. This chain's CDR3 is CASRGEQAYGYTF. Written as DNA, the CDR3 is TGTGCCAGCAGAGGTGAGCAGGCCTATGGCTACACCTTC.

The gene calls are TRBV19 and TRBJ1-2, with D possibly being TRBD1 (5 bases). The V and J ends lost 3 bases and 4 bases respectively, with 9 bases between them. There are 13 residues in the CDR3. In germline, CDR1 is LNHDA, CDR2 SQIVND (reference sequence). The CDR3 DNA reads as TGTGCCAGTAGTATCGGGGGAGGCTATGGCTACACCTTC. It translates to CASSIGGGYGYTF.

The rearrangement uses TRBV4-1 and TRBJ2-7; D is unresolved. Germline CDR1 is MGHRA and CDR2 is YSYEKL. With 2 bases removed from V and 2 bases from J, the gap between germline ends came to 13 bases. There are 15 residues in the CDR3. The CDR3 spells CASSQTLVVTYEQYF. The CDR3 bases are TGCGCCAGCAGCCAAACCTTAGTAGTAACCTACGAGCAGTACTTC.

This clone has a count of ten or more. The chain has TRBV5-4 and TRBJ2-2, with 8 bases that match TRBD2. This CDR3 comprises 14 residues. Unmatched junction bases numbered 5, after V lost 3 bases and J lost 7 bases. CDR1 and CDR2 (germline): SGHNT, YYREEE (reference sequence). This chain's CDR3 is CASSSGGEVGELFF. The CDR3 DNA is TGTGCCAGCAGCTCCGGGGGGGAGGTCGGGGAGCTGTTTTTT.

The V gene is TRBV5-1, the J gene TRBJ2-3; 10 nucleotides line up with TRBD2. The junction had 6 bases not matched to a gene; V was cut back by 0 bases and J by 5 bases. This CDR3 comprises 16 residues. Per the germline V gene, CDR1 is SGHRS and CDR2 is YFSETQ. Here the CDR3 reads CASSLGSGGAGDTQYF. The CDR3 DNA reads TGCGCCAGCAGCTTGGGAAGCGGGGGGGCTGGAGATACGCAGTATTTT.

The CDR3 DNA reads as TGTGCCAGCAGCTTGCGGGGACAATCCTACAATGAGCAGTTCTTC. As protein: CASSLRGQSYNEQFF. The chain joins TRBV5-6 to TRBJ2-1; weak D call: TRBD1 (6 bases). The CDR3 is 15 amino acids. Germline CDR1 SGHDT, CDR2 YYEEEE. V dropped 1 base and J dropped 1 base, with 9 bases sitting between them.

The CDR3 here is CASSPSGTSGGEVFF. CDR3 in DNA: TGTGCCAGCAGTCCAAGCGGGACTAGCGGGGGGGAGGTGTTCTTC. The V and J genes are TRBV2 and TRBJ2-1; 16 nucleotides agree with TRBD2. After removal of 5 bases from V and 15 bases from J, the junction contained 10 bases not matched to a gene. The germline V gene encodes CDR1 SNHLY and CDR2 FYNNEI. The CDR3 is made up of 15 amino acids.

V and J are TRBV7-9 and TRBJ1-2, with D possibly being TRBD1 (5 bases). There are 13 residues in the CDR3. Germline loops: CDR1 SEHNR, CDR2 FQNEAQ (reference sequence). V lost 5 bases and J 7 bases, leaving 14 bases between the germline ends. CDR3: CASSNGAGFGYTF. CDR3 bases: TGTGCCAGCAGCAATGGGGCAGGGTTTGGCTACACCTTC. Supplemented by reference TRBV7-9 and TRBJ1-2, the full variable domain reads DTGVSQNPRHKITKRGQNVTFRCDPISEHNRLYWYRQTLGQGPEFLTYFQNEAQLEKSRLLSDRFSAERPKGSFSTLEIQRTEQGDSAMYLCASSNGAGFGYTFGSGTRLTVV.

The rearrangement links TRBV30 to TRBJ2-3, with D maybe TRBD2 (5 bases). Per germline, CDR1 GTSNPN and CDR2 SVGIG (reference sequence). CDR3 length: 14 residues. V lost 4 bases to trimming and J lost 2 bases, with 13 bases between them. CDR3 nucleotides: TGTGCCTGGAAGTTCGGCGGGTACACAGATACGCAGTATTTT. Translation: CAWKFGGYTDTQYF.

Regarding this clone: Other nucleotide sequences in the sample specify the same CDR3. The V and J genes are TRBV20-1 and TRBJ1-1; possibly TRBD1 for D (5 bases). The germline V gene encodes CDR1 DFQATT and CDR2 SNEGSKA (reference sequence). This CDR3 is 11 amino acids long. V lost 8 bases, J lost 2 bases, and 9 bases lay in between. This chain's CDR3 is CSPDRNTEAFF. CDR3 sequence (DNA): TGCAGTCCAGACAGAAACACTGAAGCTTTCTTT.